One sample yielded the 7 T cell receptor beta chains listed below, sequenced in a study of cytomegalovirus exposure and HLA in healthy donors. Primers for the PCR totalled 60 Vbeta and 13 Jbeta. Libraries were prepared by immunoSEQ multiplex PCR; TCRdb keeps only in-frame clonotypes and omits some of them. The sample holds about 150,000 clones; over 60% are singletons and the top ten take approximately 13%. Sequencing was done on a sample of PBMCs. These receptors were obtained from a man aged 35-49 years in good health and CMV-seropositive.

On this clone itself: At one of its ends the junction is not consistent with the germline gene, which may arise from a read error. V is TRBV7-3 and J is TRBJ2-1; D gene unclear. CDR1 and CDR2 (germline): SGHTA, FQGTGA. This CDR3 is 13 amino acids long. The CDR3 loop reads CASSRVSSNEQFF. For the CDR3, the DNA is TGTGCCAGCAGCCGTGTATCCTCCAATGAGCAGTTCTTC.

This chain joins TRBV29-1 and TRBJ1-1; D gene uncertain. The V gene lost 7 bases and the J gene lost 5 bases, with 14 bases spanning the gap. This CDR3 has 12 amino acids. Germline CDR1 SQVTM, CDR2 ANQGSEA. CDR3 in amino acids: CSAGPSGTEAFF. The CDR3 nucleotides are TGCAGCGCGGGCCCGTCGGGGACTGAAGCTTTCTTT.

The genes are TRBV9 and TRBJ2-2; maybe TRBD2 (5 bases). CDR3 length: 15 amino acids. V lost 0 bases and J lost 6, with 12 bases in between. CDR1 and CDR2 (germline): SGDLS, YYNGEE. The CDR3 reads CASSVVGSGSGELFF. Here the CDR3 DNA reads TGTGCCAGCAGCGTAGTTGGGAGTGGCTCCGGGGAGCTGTTTTTT. The full variable domain, completed using reference TRBV9 and TRBJ2-2, is DSGVTQTPKHLITATGQRVTLRCSPRSGDLSVYWYQQSLDQGLQFLIQYYNGEERAKGNILERFSAQQFPDLHSELNLSSLELGDSALYFCASSVVGSGSGELFFGEGSRLTVL.

Concerning this clone itself: A junction boundary mismatches the germline segment, possibly from a read error. This rearrangement joins TRBV14 to TRBJ2-7; D is ambiguous. CDR1 is SGHDN and CDR2 is FVKESK in the germline V gene. The CDR3 has 14 residues. CDR3 in amino acids: CASSQVGERYEQCF. CDR3 DNA: TGTGCCAGCAGCCAAGTAGGAGAGAGATACGAGCAGTGCTTC.

The chain employs TRBV7-2 and TRBJ2-7; perhaps TRBD1 as D (5 bases). V shed 7 bases and J shed 1 base, with 20 bases lying between them. Per the germline V gene, CDR1 is SGHTA and CDR2 is FQGNSA. The CDR3 covers 16 residues. CDR3 amino acids: CASTRRSGASSYEQYF. For the CDR3, the DNA is TGTGCCAGCACCCGAAGGTCTGGGGCGTCGTCCTACGAGCAGTACTTC. The variable domain in full, completed from reference TRBV7-2 and TRBJ2-7, reads GAGVSQSPSNKVTEKGKDVELRCDPISGHTALYWYRQSLGQGLEFLIYFQGNSAPDKSGLPSDRFSAERTGGSVSTLTIQRTQQEDSAVYLCASTRRSGASSYEQYFGPGTRLTVT.

In nucleotides, the CDR3 is TGCGCCAGCAGCGAAACGGGACAGCCCTATGGCTACACCTTC. Its protein product is CASSETGQPYGYTF. The J gene is TRBJ1-2, the V gene TRBV10-1; 7 bases map to TRBD1. Germline V lookup: CDR1 WNHNN, CDR2 SYGVQD (reference sequence). Losses at the gene ends were 6 bases for V and 4 bases for J; bases not matched to a gene: 8. The CDR3 sequence is 14 residues long.

The chain joins TRBV6-5 to TRBJ2-7, with TRBD2 matching 9 bases. V shed 2 bases, J shed 2 bases, and the junction held 7 bases outside the gene matches. Germline loops: CDR1 MNHEY, CDR2 SVGAGI. The CDR3 totals 16 residues. CDR3: CASSYEAGGPTYEQYF. The CDR3 coding sequence is TGTGCCAGCAGTTACGAGGCGGGAGGGCCGACCTACGAGCAGTACTTC.